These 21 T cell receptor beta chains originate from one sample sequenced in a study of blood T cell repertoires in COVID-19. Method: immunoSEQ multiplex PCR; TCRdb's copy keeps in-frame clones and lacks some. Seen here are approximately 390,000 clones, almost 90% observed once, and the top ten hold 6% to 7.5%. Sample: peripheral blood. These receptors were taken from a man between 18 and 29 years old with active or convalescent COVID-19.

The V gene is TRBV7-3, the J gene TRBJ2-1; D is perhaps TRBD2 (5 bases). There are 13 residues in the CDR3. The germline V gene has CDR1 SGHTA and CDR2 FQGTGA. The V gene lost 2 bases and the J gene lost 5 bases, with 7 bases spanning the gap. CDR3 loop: CASSLDYNNEQFF. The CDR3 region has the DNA TGTGCCAGCAGCTTAGACTACAACAATGAGCAGTTCTTC.

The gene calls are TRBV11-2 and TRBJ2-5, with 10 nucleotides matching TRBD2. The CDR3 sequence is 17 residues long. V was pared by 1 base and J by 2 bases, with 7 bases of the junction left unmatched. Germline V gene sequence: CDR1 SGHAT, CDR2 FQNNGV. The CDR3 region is CASSLVPAGGRQETQYF. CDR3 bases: TGTGCCAGCAGCTTAGTCCCAGCGGGAGGGAGGCAAGAGACCCAGTACTTC.

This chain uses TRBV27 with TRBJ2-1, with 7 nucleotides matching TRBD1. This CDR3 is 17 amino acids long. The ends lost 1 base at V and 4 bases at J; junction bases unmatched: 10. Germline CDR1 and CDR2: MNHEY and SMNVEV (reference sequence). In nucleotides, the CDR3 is TGTGCCAGCAGTTTATACCGACAGGGTTCGGCTTACAATGAGCAGTTCTTC. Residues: CASSLYRQGSAYNEQFF.

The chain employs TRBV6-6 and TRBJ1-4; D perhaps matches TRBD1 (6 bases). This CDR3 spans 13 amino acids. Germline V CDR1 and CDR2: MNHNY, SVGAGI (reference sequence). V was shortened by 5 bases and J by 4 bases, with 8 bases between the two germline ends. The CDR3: CASSRTVNEKLFF. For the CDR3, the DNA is TGTGCCAGCAGTCGGACAGTTAATGAAAAACTGTTTTTT.

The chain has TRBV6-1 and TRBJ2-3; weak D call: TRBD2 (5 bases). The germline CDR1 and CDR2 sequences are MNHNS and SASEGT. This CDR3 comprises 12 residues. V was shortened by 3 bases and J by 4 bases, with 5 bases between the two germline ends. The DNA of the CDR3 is TGTGCCAGCAGTGAGCGGGCAGATACGCAGTATTTT. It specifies CASSERADTQYF.

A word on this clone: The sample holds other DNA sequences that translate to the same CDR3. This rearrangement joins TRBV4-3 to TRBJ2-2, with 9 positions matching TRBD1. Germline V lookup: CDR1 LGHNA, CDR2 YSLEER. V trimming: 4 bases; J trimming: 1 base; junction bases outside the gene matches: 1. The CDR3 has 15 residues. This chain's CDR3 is CASSLGQGNTGELFF. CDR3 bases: TGCGCCAGCAGCCTGGGACAGGGGAACACCGGGGAGCTGTTTTTT.

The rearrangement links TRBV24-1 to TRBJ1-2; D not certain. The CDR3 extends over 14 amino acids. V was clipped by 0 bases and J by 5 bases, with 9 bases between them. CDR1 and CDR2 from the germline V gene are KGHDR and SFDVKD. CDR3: CATSDLSLAYGYTF. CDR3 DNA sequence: TGTGCCACCAGTGATTTGTCCCTAGCTTATGGCTACACCTTC.

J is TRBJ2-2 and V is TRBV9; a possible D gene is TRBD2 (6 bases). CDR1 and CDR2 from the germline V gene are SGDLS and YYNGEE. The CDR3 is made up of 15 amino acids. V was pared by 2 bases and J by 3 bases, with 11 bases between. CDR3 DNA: TGTGCCAGCAGCGTTGGCGTAGCGGACACCGGGGAGCTGTTTTTT. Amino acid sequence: CASSVGVADTGELFF.

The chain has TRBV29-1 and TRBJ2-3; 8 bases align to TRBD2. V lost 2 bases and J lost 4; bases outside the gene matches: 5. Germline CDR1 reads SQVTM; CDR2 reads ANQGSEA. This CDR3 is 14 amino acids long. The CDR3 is CSVESAGESDTQYF. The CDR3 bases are TGCAGCGTTGAATCAGCGGGAGAATCAGATACGCAGTATTTT.

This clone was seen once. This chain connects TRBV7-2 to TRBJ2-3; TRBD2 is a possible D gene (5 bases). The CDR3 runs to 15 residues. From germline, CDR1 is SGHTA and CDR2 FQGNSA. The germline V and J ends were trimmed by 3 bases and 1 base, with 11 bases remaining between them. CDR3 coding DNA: TGTGCCAGCAGCTTTCTGTTTAGCGGCACAGATACGCAGTATTTT. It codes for CASSFLFSGTDTQYF.

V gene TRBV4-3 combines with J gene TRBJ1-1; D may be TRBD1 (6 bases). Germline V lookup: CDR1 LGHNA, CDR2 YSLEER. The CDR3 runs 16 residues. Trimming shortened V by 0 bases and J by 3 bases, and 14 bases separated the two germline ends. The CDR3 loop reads CASSQDLTGSDTEAFF. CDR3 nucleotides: TGCGCCAGCAGCCAAGATCTAACAGGGTCGGACACTGAAGCTTTCTTT.

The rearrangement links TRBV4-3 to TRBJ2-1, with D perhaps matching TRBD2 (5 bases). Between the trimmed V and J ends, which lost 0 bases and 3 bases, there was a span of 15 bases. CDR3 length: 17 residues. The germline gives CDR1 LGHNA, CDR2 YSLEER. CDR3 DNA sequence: TGCGCCAGCAGCCAAGATGTACCGAGCGGAAACTACAATGAGCAGTTCTTC. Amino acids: CASSQDVPSGNYNEQFF.

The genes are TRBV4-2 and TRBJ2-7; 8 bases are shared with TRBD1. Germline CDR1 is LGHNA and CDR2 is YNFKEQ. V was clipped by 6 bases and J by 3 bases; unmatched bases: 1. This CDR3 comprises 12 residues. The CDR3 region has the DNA TGTGCCAGCAGAGGACAGGGCTACGAGCAGTACTTC. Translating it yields CASRGQGYEQYF.

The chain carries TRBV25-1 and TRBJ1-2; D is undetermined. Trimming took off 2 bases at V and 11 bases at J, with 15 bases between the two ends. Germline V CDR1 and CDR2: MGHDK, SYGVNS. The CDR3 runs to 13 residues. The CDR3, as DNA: TGTGCCAGCAGTGAAGTTCCGGGGATTGGTTACACCTTC. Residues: CASSEVPGIGYTF.

Here the CDR3 reads CASSLYSVGQGISGYTF. CDR3 DNA sequence: TGTGCCAGCAGTTTATATTCCGTGGGACAGGGGATCTCTGGCTACACCTTC. The chain joins TRBV27 to TRBJ1-2; 10 bases are shared with TRBD1. Germline lookup yields CDR1 MNHEY and CDR2 SMNVEV (reference sequence). Trimming cost V 1 base and J 7 bases; bases outside gene matches: 12. The length of the CDR3 is 17 residues.

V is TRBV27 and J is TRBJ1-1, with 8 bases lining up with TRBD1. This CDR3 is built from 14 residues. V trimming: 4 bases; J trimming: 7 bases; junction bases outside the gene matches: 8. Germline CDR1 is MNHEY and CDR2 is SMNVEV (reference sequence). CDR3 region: CASSSRDRTFEAFF. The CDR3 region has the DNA TGTGCCAGCAGTTCCCGGGACAGGACCTTTGAAGCTTTCTTT.

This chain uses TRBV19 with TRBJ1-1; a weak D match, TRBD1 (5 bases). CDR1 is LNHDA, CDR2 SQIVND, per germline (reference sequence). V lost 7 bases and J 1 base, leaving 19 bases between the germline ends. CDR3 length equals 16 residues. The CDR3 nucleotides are TGTGCCAGTACCCTACAGGATCGATGGGCGAACACTGAAGCTTTCTTT. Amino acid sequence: CASTLQDRWANTEAFF.

The CDR3 sequence: CASSQGQPTSDGYTF. The CDR3 DNA reads TGCGCCAGCAGCCAGGGACAGCCCACTAGTGATGGCTACACCTTC. The gene calls are TRBV4-1 and TRBJ1-2; TRBD1 agrees at 7 bases. The CDR3 sequence is 15 residues long. J lost 6 bases, V lost 3 bases, and 10 bases had no gene match. Germline CDR1 is MGHRA and CDR2 is YSYEKL.

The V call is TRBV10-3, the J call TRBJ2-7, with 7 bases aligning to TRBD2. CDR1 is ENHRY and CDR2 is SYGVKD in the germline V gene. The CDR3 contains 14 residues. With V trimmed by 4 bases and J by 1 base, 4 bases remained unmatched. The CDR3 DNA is TGTGCCATCAGTGTGGGCGGGAGTTCCTACGAGCAGTACTTC. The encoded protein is CAISVGGSSYEQYF.

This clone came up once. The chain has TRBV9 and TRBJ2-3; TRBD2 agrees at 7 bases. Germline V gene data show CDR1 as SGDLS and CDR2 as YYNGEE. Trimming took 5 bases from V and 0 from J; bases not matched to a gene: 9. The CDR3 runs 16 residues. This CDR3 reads CASRPGTTSSTDTQYF. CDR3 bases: TGTGCCAGCAGGCCCGGGACTACCTCTAGCACAGATACGCAGTATTTT. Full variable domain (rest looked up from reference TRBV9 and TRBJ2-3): DSGVTQTPKHLITATGQRVTLRCSPRSGDLSVYWYQQSLDQGLQFLIQYYNGEERAKGNILERFSAQQFPDLHSELNLSSLELGDSALYFCASRPGTTSSTDTQYFGPGTRLTVL.

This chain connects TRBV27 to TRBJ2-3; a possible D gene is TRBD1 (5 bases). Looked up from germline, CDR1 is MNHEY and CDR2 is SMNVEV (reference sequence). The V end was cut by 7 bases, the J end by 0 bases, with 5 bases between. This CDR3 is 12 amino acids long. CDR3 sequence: CASKGSTDTQYF. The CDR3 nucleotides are TGTGCCAGCAAGGGGAGCACAGATACGCAGTATTTT.